The present T cell receptor beta chain was sequenced within a study of monozygotic twins with inflammatory bowel disease. Whole-study findings and limits: Lower TCRbeta diversity (inverse Simpson) was seen in IBD patients than in healthy co-twins. In the analysis, different T cell subtypes could not be told apart.

To note about this clonotype: Its specificity is not known.

CDR1 SGHAT and CDR2 FQNNGV come from the germline V gene. CDR3 length: 13 residues. Every TCR library consumed roughly 4,000 ng of total RNA. TCRdb derives one entry per CDR3 protein from the 5' RACE reads, leaving out DNA. This sample lists about 200,000 distinct CDR3 sequences; its ten largest clones have under 8.5%. Every donor provided one blood sample measuring 2.5 to 3 ml. The sequenced material came from blood. The chain recombines TRBV11-2 with TRBJ2-2. This receptor was identified in a human donor with ulcerative colitis or Crohn's disease, or a healthy co-twin of an affected twin (not recorded which). CDR3 sequence: CASSLAAPRELFF.